This record concerns one T cell receptor beta chain sequence. Sequencing used immunoSEQ multiplex PCR; TCRdb keeps in-frame clones, though not all of them. The sample lists about 1.9 million clones, 80% to 95% occurring once. The data originate from a study of shared clonotypes between healthy human individuals. Germline V gene data show CDR1 as SEHNR and CDR2 as FQNEAQ (reference sequence). V shed 6 bases and J shed 1 base, with 6 bases lying between them. The CDR3 loop spans 12 amino acids. The naive CD8 subset, CD45RO-negative cells positively selected for CCR7, excluded terminally differentiated effector memory CD45RA+ cells.

The chain joins TRBV7-9 to TRBJ1-1; a weak D match, TRBD1 (5 bases). The sample consisted of naive CD8+ T cells from PBMCs. This sequence was found in a man aged 18 to 30 in good health. Some clones in this sample may be carry-over from other donors' samples. CDR3 DNA: TGTGCCAGCAGGGACACGAACACTGAAGCTTTCTTT. It translates to CASRDTNTEAFF.